The TCR beta chain under discussion was sequenced for a study of blood T cell repertoires in COVID-19. Assay: immunoSEQ multiplex PCR; the TCRdb copy retains only in-frame clones and omits some. Of approximately 80,000 clones in the sample, more than 60% are singletons; the top ten hold about a sixth. Trimming pared 3 bases from V and 0 bases from J, leaving 8 bases between. Germline-derived CDR1 and CDR2 are SGHTA and FQGTGA. The length of the CDR3 is 15 residues. The clonotype was recovered from a human donor in a cohort sampled during active COVID-19. The sequenced sample was peripheral blood. The rearrangement links TRBV7-3 to TRBJ2-2; D remains unclear. The CDR3 DNA reads TGTGCCAGCAGCTTGGGCAGGTCGAACACCGGGGAGCTGTTTTTT. It specifies CASSLGRSNTGELFF.